This T cell receptor beta chain was recovered during a study of cytomegalovirus exposure and HLA in healthy donors. Whole-study findings and limits: Analyzed later, association rates of TCRs varied across HLA loci, with DRB1 most and HLA-C fewest.

PCR was performed using 60 Vbeta and 13 Jbeta primers. The assay was immunoSEQ multiplex PCR, and TCRdb's table has in-frame clones only and misses some. This table holds about 200,000 clones, around 83% found once. About this clone: As yet, its antigen is unknown.

The sample taken for sequencing was PBMCs. The TCR sequence derives from a woman in her thirties or forties in good health and CMV-seronegative.

This chain's CDR3 is CAWRVREGSYEQYF. The DNA for the CDR3 is TGTGCCTGGAGGGTCCGGGAGGGTTCCTACGAGCAGTACTTC. The genes are TRBV30 and TRBJ2-5, with TRBD2 matching over 8 bases. The DNA end lines up better with TRBJ2-7; the J call may be wrong. Germline V gene data show CDR1 as GTSNPN and CDR2 as SVGIG (reference sequence). The CDR3 loop spans 14 amino acids.